The 21 T cell receptor beta chains below all came from one sample that was sequenced in a study of CD8+ T cells in alopecia areata. cDNA reverse transcribed from extracted RNA served as the sequencing template. The table came from immunoSEQ multiplex PCR; TCRdb's copy has only in-frame clones and leaves some out. The profile shows some 190,000 clones, approximately 57% of them singletons. Treatment described: oral pan-JAK inhibitor, 5-10 mg twice daily. This specimen consisted of CD4+ T cells sorted from blood, obtained at week 24, from a patient treated with tofacitinib. The receptors come from a human donor with alopecia areata.

Only a few counts were recorded for this clone. V usage is TRBV19 and J usage is TRBJ1-5; 9 bases are shared with TRBD1. The germline V gene has CDR1 LNHDA and CDR2 SQIVND (reference sequence). The CDR3 has 16 amino acids. V lost 3 bases to trimming and J lost 6 bases; unmatched junction nucleotides: 9. The CDR3 DNA follows: TGTGCCAGTAGTATGACAGACAGGGGGTTCAGTCAGCCCCAGCATTTT. Translating gives CASSMTDRGFSQPQHF.

The chain links TRBV9 to TRBJ2-7, with TRBD2 identical over 9 bases. The CDR3 spans 16 residues. Per germline, CDR1 SGDLS and CDR2 YYNGEE. Trimming took 0 bases from V and 2 from J; bases not matched to a gene: 6. The CDR3 spells CASSVGIGTSTYEQYF. In nucleotides, the CDR3 is TGTGCCAGCAGCGTAGGCATCGGGACTAGCACCTACGAGCAGTACTTC.

The rearrangement joins TRBV29-1 to TRBJ1-1; D is unresolved. CDR3 size: 11 residues. With 5 bases removed from V and 6 bases from J, the gap between germline ends came to 10 bases. Germline-derived CDR1 and CDR2 are SQVTM and ANQGSEA. The CDR3 sequence: CSVRTGAEAFF. The CDR3 bases are TGCAGCGTTCGGACGGGCGCTGAAGCTTTCTTT.

This clone came up once. The rearrangement joins TRBV29-1 to TRBJ1-4; TRBD1 might be the D (5 bases). V gave up 7 bases and J gave up 7 bases, with 16 bases separating them. Germline CDR1 and CDR2: SQVTM and ANQGSEA. The CDR3 totals 13 residues. The CDR3 nucleotides read TGCAGCGCTCGGGACCTTAAGGGTGAAAAACTGTTTTTT. This translates into CSARDLKGEKLFF. Based on the CDR3 plus reference TRBV29-1 and TRBJ1-4, the full variable domain is SAVISQKPSRDICQRGTSLTIQCQVDSQVTMMFWYRQQPGQSLTLIATANQGSEATYESGFVIDKFPISRPNLTFSTLTVSNMSPEDSSIYLCSARDLKGEKLFFGSGTQLSVL.

This sequence joins TRBV6-1 and TRBJ1-6; D is uncertain. The CDR3 extends over 10 amino acids. Germline lookup yields CDR1 MNHNS and CDR2 SASEGT. V was clipped by 6 bases and J by 12 bases, with 6 bases between them. CDR3 loop: CASSSGPLHF. CDR3 coding DNA: TGTGCCAGCAGCTCGGGACCCCTCCACTTT.

This sequence joins TRBV29-1 and TRBJ1-1, with D tentatively TRBD1 (5 bases). The germline V gene has CDR1 SQVTM and CDR2 ANQGSEA. The CDR3 loop spans 12 amino acids. Trimming removed 5 bases at V and 5 bases at J, with 12 bases between. The CDR3 is CSVKIWGTEAFF. The DNA for the CDR3 is TGCAGCGTTAAGATCTGGGGGACTGAAGCTTTCTTT.

J is TRBJ2-1 and V is TRBV30; no firm D call. The germline V and J ends were trimmed by 5 bases and 0 bases, with 8 bases remaining between them. There are 13 residues in the CDR3. Germline V CDR1 and CDR2: GTSNPN, SVGIG (reference sequence). The CDR3 loop is CAWDSSSYNEQFF. The CDR3, as DNA: TGTGCCTGGGACTCCAGCTCCTACAATGAGCAGTTCTTC.

This rearrangement joins TRBV2 to TRBJ1-2; D call uncertain. V was trimmed by 6 bases and J by 10 bases, leaving 12 bases between them. The V gene's germline CDR1 is SNHLY and CDR2 FYNNEI. This CDR3 has 11 amino acids. In nucleotides, the CDR3 is TGTGCCAGCAGCACCGGGAGCCACTACACCTTC. Translated, it gives CASSTGSHYTF.

The chain joins TRBV27 to TRBJ1-2, with a possible D match to TRBD1 (5 bases). Trimming took off 6 bases at V and 8 bases at J, with 19 bases between the two ends. Germline V CDR1 and CDR2: MNHEY, SMNVEV (reference sequence). The CDR3 contains 14 residues. CDR3 DNA: TGTGCCAGCAGCCCACGTCAGGGACCTCGGGGCTACACCTTC. Encoded protein: CASSPRQGPRGYTF.

The chain has TRBV15 and TRBJ1-2; D uncertain. Germline V lookup: CDR1 LNHNV, CDR2 YYDKDF (reference sequence). This CDR3 is built from 18 residues. V was shortened by 0 bases and J by 3 bases, with 20 bases between the two germline ends. The CDR3 region is CATSREPRNLVSHYGYTF. For the CDR3, the DNA is TGTGCCACCAGCAGAGAACCACGCAATTTGGTGTCGCACTATGGCTACACCTTC.

In this sample, this clone turned up a few times. The chain employs TRBV15 and TRBJ1-5; possible D gene TRBD1, 5 bases. The V end was cut by 9 bases, the J end by 6 bases, with 18 bases between. Germline CDR1 reads LNHNV; CDR2 reads YYDKDF (reference sequence). The CDR3 covers 14 residues. The chain's CDR3 is CATSQAPIGQPQHF. The CDR3 bases are TGTGCCACTTCACAGGCACCGATCGGTCAGCCCCAGCATTTT.

The CDR3 DNA reads as TGTGCCAGCAGCTACACCAACCATGGCTACACCTTC. It translates to CASSYTNHGYTF. This chain links TRBV7-8 with TRBJ1-2; D gene uncertain. Trimming removed 4 bases from V and 6 bases from J, with 9 bases in between. The CDR3 runs 12 residues. Per the germline V gene, CDR1 is SGHVS and CDR2 is FQNEAQ.

The chain combines TRBV7-9 with TRBJ2-7, with 11 bases that match TRBD1. Germline V gene data show CDR1 as SEHNR and CDR2 as FQNEAQ (reference sequence). Trimming at V came to 10 bases and at J to 4 bases, leaving 6 bases not matched to a gene. The CDR3 has 13 residues. The CDR3 DNA reads TGTGCCAACCGGACAGGGGGCTTTTACGAGCAGTACTTC. It yields the protein CANRTGGFYEQYF. The whole variable domain, remainder taken from reference TRBV7-9 and TRBJ2-7, is DTGVSQNPRHKITKRGQNVTFRCDPISEHNRLYWYRQTLGQGPEFLTYFQNEAQLEKSRLLSDRFSAERPKGSFSTLEIQRTEQGDSAMYLCANRTGGFYEQYFGPGTRLTVT.

In DNA, the CDR3 is TGTGCCAGTAGTGAGCCGGCGGGGGGGATCACAGATACGCAGTATTTT. This translates into CASSEPAGGITDTQYF. This rearrangement joins TRBV19 to TRBJ2-3, with 9 positions matching TRBD2. CDR3 length: 16 residues. The V gene's germline CDR1 is LNHDA and CDR2 SQIVND (reference sequence). V gave up 5 bases and J gave up 2 bases; unmatched junction bases: 8.

The table lists this clone with a few counts. The rearrangement uses TRBV30 and TRBJ1-6, with D possibly matching TRBD1 (5 bases). V dropped 4 bases and J dropped 7 bases, with 32 bases sitting between them. In germline, CDR1 is GTSNPN, CDR2 SVGIG (reference sequence). The CDR3 has 20 residues. The CDR3 region has the DNA TGTGCCTGGATAAGTCGAGACCCGACGCAACCGGGACTGCGAAATTCACCCCTCCACTTT. Its protein is CAWISRDPTQPGLRNSPLHF. The full variable domain, completed using reference TRBV30 and TRBJ1-6, is SQTIHQWPATLVQPVGSPLSLECTVEGTSNPNLYWYRQAAGRGLQLLFYSVGIGQISSEVPQNLSASRPQDRQFILSSKKLLLSDSGFYLCAWISRDPTQPGLRNSPLHFGNGTRLTVT.

In its sample, this clone was seen once. The V and J genes are TRBV6-5 and TRBJ2-4; TRBD1 aligns across 9 bases. Germline CDR1 MNHEY, CDR2 SVGAGI. This CDR3 comprises 14 residues. Unmatched junction bases numbered 5, after V lost 5 bases and J lost 6 bases. As DNA, the CDR3 is TGTGCCAGCAGTGGCCGGGGACAGGGAAACATTCAGTACTTC. It specifies CASSGRGQGNIQYF.

A word on this clone: This sample includes further DNA sequences coding for the same CDR3. The chain is built from TRBV30 and TRBJ1-5; D not certain. CDR1 GTSNPN and CDR2 SVGIG come from the germline V gene (reference sequence). Trimming took off 2 bases at V and 0 bases at J, with 5 bases between the two ends. The CDR3 loop spans 13 amino acids. This CDR3 is CAWSQNSNQPQHF. In DNA form, the CDR3 reads TGTGCCTGGAGTCAGAATAGCAATCAGCCCCAGCATTTT.

The J gene is TRBJ2-7, the V gene TRBV2; D gene ambiguous. Germline V gives CDR1 SNHLY, CDR2 FYNNEI. The CDR3 covers 15 residues. V was shortened by 0 bases and J by 1 base, with 10 bases between the two germline ends. Here the CDR3 reads CASSEAKTHSYEQYF. The CDR3, as DNA: TGTGCCAGCAGTGAAGCGAAGACCCATTCCTACGAGCAGTACTTC.

The V gene is TRBV10-3, the J gene TRBJ2-7; weak D call: TRBD1 (7 bases). This CDR3 has 15 amino acids. V was pared by 6 bases and J by 5 bases, with 20 bases between. The germline V gene encodes CDR1 ENHRY and CDR2 SYGVKD. This chain's CDR3 is CAIRLGGAGRDEQYF. The DNA of the CDR3 is TGTGCCATCAGACTAGGGGGCGCGGGGCGGGACGAGCAGTACTTC.

A few counts support this clone. The genes are TRBV23-1 and TRBJ1-2, with D possibly being TRBD1 (5 bases). TRBV23-1 belongs to the ORF category, with a function that is uncertain. Deletions cut 2 bases from V and 4 bases from J, with 11 bases between. The CDR3 totals 14 residues. CDR3: CASSQRTHSYGYTF. CDR3 sequence (DNA): TGCGCCAGCAGTCAAAGGACACATTCCTATGGCTACACCTTC.

This clone occurred a few times. At the DNA level, this CDR3 is encoded by other sequences in the same sample as well. The genes are TRBV29-1 and TRBJ1-1; D gene uncertain. The germline V gene encodes CDR1 SQVTM and CDR2 ANQGSEA. The V end lost 4 bases, the J end lost 0 bases, and 3 bases lay between the germline ends. The CDR3 is made up of 11 amino acids. CDR3 region: CSVAMNTEAFF. Written as DNA, the CDR3 is TGCAGCGTTGCTATGAACACTGAAGCTTTCTTT.